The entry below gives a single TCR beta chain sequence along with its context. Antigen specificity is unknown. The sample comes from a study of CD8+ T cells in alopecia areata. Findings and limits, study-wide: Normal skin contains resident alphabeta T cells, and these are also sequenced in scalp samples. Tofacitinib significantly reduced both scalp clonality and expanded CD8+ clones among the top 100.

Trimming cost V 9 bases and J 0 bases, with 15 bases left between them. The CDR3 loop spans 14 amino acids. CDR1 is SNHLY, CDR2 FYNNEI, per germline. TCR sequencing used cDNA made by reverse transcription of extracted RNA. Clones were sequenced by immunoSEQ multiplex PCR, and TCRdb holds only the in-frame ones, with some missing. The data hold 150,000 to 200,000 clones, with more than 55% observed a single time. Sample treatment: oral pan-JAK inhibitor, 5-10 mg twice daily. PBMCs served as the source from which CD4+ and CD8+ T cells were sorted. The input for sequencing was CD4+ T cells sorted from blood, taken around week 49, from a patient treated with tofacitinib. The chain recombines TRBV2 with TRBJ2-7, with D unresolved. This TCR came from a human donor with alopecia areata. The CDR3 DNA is TGTGCCAGTAAGATAACAGAGAGCTCCTACGAGCAGTACTTC. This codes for CASKITESSYEQYF.